A selection of T cell receptor beta chains follows, all from one sample in a study of blood T cells in healthy people across ages. Each CDR3 protein gets one entry after TCRdb re-called the 5' RACE reads with MiXCR. The table records roughly 570,000 distinct CDR3 sequences, 27% of them present only once. Sequenced input: blood. These TCRs come from a woman in her 70s in good health. Each CDR3 is given with its conserved first and last residue. The order of the fields is J gene, clone size, V gene, D gene, CDR3 protein, CDR3 DNA. A D gene is named only where the DNA matches it firmly. Part of the rows lack a size; the others show once, few, many or a class for expanded clones.

TRBJ1-2 | few | TRBV20-1 | - | CSARDPLPLF | TGCAGTGCTAGAGATCCCCTCCCCCTTTTC
TRBJ2-3 | - | TRBV2 | TRBD1 | CASEGQGLPSDTQYF | TGTGCCAGCGAGGGACAGGGGTTACCGTCCGATACGCAGTATTTT
TRBJ1-2 | few | TRBV20-1 | - | CSARTGGNGYTF | TGCAGTGCTAGGACGGGCGGGAATGGCTACACCTTC
TRBJ1-5 | few | TRBV30 | - | CAWSRSSNQPQHF | TGTGCCTGGAGTAGAAGCAGCAATCAGCCCCAGCATTTT
TRBJ2-3 | few | TRBV6-1 | TRBD1 | CASSEVGQGADTQYF | TGTGCCAGCAGTGAAGTAGGTCAGGGGGCAGATACGCAGTATTTT
TRBJ2-7 | - | TRBV6-5 | - | CASRLSRDGSYEQYF | TGTGCCAGCAGACTATCCCGGGACGGATCCTACGAGCAGTACTTC
TRBJ1-2 | few | TRBV5-1 | - | CASSLYPLTGFTLGYTF | TGCGCCAGCAGCCTATACCCTCTGACAGGTTTTACTTTAGGCTACACCTTC
TRBJ1-1 | - | TRBV16 | - | CASTARVNTEAFF | TGTGCCAGCACTGCGAGGGTGAACACTGAAGCTTTCTTT
TRBJ1-2 | once | TRBV5-1 | TRBD1 | CASDSGTGGLGDTF | TGCGCCAGTGATTCCGGGACAGGGGGCCTTGGCGACACCTTC
TRBJ2-5 | - | TRBV18 | - | CASSPRGAETQYF | TGTGCCAGCTCACCACGGGGCGCAGAGACCCAGTACTTC
TRBJ2-7 | few | TRBV7-3 | TRBD2 | CASSPHSRGSYEQYF | TGTGCCAGCAGCCCACACTCGCGGGGGTCCTACGAGCAGTACTTC
TRBJ2-5 | - | TRBV3-1 | - | CASSQDLLLAQYF | TGTGCCAGCAGCCAAGATCTCCTCTTGGCACAGTACTTC
TRBJ1-2 | once | TRBV20-1 | - | CSARVVTRTDGYTF | TGCAGTGCTAGAGTGGTGACAAGGACGGATGGCTACACCTTC
TRBJ2-3 | few | TRBV18 | - | CASRPLAGKHTQYF | TGTGCCAGCCGACCCCTTGCGGGGAAACATACGCAGTATTTT
TRBJ2-1 | few | TRBV20-1 | - | CSARDRNEQFF | TGCAGTGCTAGAGATCGGAATGAGCAGTTCTTC
TRBJ1-1 | - | TRBV12-3/TRBV12-4 | - | CASSRRWTEAFF | TGTGCCAGCAGTCGACGGTGGACTGAAGCTTTCTTT
TRBJ2-5 | few | TRBV29-1 | - | CSAKQGETQYF | TGCAGCGCAAAACAGGGAGAGACCCAGTACTTC
TRBJ1-2 | - | TRBV7-9 | - | CASSPGSVGARGYTF | TGTGCCAGCAGCCCCGGGAGCGTGGGGGCAAGGGGCTACACCTTC
TRBJ1-1 | - | TRBV6-1 | TRBD1 | CATWTGATEAFF | TGTGCCACCTGGACAGGGGCAACTGAAGCTTTCTTT
TRBJ2-5 | - | TRBV10-3 | TRBD2 | CAISPGLALETQYF | TGTGCCATCAGCCCCGGACTAGCATTAGAGACCCAGTACTTC
TRBJ2-5 | few | TRBV7-9 | - | CASTGPRDQETRYF | TGTGCCAGCACTGGTCCCAGGGACCAAGAGACCCGGTACTTC
TRBJ1-1 | - | TRBV7-9 | TRBD1 | CASSSQGDRATEAFF | TGTGCCAGCAGCTCCCAGGGGGACAGGGCCACTGAAGCTTTCTTT
TRBJ2-7 | - | TRBV6-5 | - | CASRTEPAYEQYF | TGTGCCAGCAGGACAGAACCGGCCTACGAGCAGTACTTC
TRBJ2-3 | few | TRBV6-2/TRBV6-3 | TRBD2 | CASSYVMRGGLSSTDTQYF | TGTGCCAGCAGTTACGTTATGCGGGGGGGTCTCTCTAGCACAGATACGCAGTATTTT
TRBJ2-5 | few | TRBV5-1 | TRBD1 | CASSLDRGPQETQYF | TGCGCCAGCAGCTTGGACAGGGGGCCTCAAGAGACCCAGTACTTC
TRBJ2-5 | - | TRBV7-6 | - | CASSLSTSRETQYF | TGTGCCAGCAGCCTTTCTACTAGCAGAGAGACCCAGTACTTC
TRBJ2-7 | many | TRBV12-3/TRBV12-4 | TRBD2 | CASSLFGTSGGVIYEQYF | TGTGCCAGCAGTTTATTTGGGACTAGCGGGGGGGTGATTTACGAGCAGTACTTC
TRBJ2-1 | - | TRBV5-1 | TRBD2 | CASSSSGGAYDEQFF | TGCGCCAGCAGCTCTAGCGGGGGGGCCTATGATGAGCAGTTCTTC
TRBJ2-1 | - | TRBV20-1 | TRBD2 | CSARTSGYNEQFF | TGCAGTGCCCGGACTAGCGGCTACAATGAGCAGTTCTTC
TRBJ2-5 | few | TRBV6-6 | TRBD1 | CASSLSGQETQETQYF | TGTGCCAGCAGTTTGTCGGGACAGGAGACCCAAGAGACCCAGTACTTC
TRBJ2-3 | few | TRBV20-1 | TRBD2 | CSARDTGGAGDTQYF | TGCAGTGCTAGAGATACCGGGGGGGCCGGAGATACGCAGTATTTT
TRBJ1-2 | - | TRBV20-1 | - | CSASSREAYGYTF | TGCAGTGCTAGCTCCCGGGAAGCCTATGGCTACACCTTC
TRBJ1-5 | - | TRBV5-5 | - | CASSRQGDRDQPQHF | TGTGCCAGCAGCCGCCAGGGCGACCGGGATCAGCCCCAGCATTTT
TRBJ2-1 | - | TRBV28 | - | CASSLFGGSYNEQFF | TGTGCCAGCAGTTTATTTGGGGGCTCCTACAATGAGCAGTTCTTC
TRBJ2-3 | - | TRBV7-2 | TRBD2 | CASKKGLAGEDTQYF | TGTGCCAGCAAGAAAGGCCTAGCGGGCGAGGATACGCAGTATTTT
TRBJ2-7 | few | TRBV20-1 | - | CSANPNEKGSYEQYF | TGCAGTGCTAACCCAAATGAGAAGGGGTCCTACGAGCAGTACTTC
TRBJ2-7 | few | TRBV6-5 | TRBD1 | CASSPTGNAYEQYF | TGTGCCAGCAGTCCGACAGGGAACGCCTACGAGCAGTACTTC
TRBJ2-7 | many | TRBV13 | TRBD1 | CASSLGEGGGEQYF | TGTGCCAGCAGCTTAGGGGAAGGGGGCGGCGAGCAGTACTTC
TRBJ2-7 | - | TRBV4-2 | - | CASSQATGQAYEQYF | TGTGCCAGCAGCCAAGCGACAGGTCAAGCCTACGAGCAGTACTTC
TRBJ2-5 | few | TRBV9 | - | CASSVEGDRRTQYF | TGTGCCAGCAGCGTAGAGGGGGACCGGCGGACCCAGTACTTC
TRBJ1-1 | - | TRBV7-2 | - | CASTFLLNTEAFF | TGTGCCAGCACCTTTTTACTGAACACTGAAGCTTTCTTT
TRBJ1-6 | few | TRBV7-2 | TRBD1 | CASSLQGGANSPLHF | TGTGCCAGCAGCTTGCAGGGGGGCGCGAATTCACCCCTCCACTTT
TRBJ2-7 | - | TRBV6-1 | TRBD2 | CASSEPAGGAYEQYF | TGTGCCAGCAGTGAACCAGCGGGGGGAGCCTACGAGCAGTACTTC
TRBJ1-1 | few | TRBV29-1 | - | CSVEYTVNTEAFF | TGCAGCGTTGAATATACAGTGAACACTGAAGCTTTCTTT
TRBJ1-1 | - | TRBV5-1 | TRBD1 | CASSTGGQGDYTEAFF | TGCGCCAGCAGCACCGGGGGACAGGGGGATTACACTGAAGCTTTCTTT
TRBJ1-1 | - | TRBV30 | - | CAWSGVSSYMNTEAFF | TGTGCCTGGAGTGGGGTCTCCTCTTATATGAACACTGAAGCTTTCTTT
TRBJ2-5 | few | TRBV7-2 | - | CASSLARRLGRQETQYF | TGTGCCAGCAGCTTAGCGCGACGACTAGGACGTCAAGAGACCCAGTACTTC
TRBJ2-7 | - | TRBV9 | TRBD2 | CASNPSGRGDYEQYF | TGTGCCAGCAATCCTAGCGGGAGGGGGGACTACGAGCAGTACTTC
TRBJ2-7 | - | TRBV4-2 | TRBD2 | CASSLGLAGDLYEQYF | TGTGCCAGCAGCCTTGGACTAGCGGGGGACCTCTACGAGCAGTACTTC